The 14 T cell receptor beta chains reported below all come from one sample, sequenced in a study of cytomegalovirus exposure and HLA in healthy donors. In the PCR, 60 Vbeta and 13 Jbeta primers were used. The method was immunoSEQ multiplex PCR; TCRdb's version includes in-frame clones alone and lacks a portion of them. Of some 120,000 clones in the sample, 80% to 85% were seen once. Source material: PBMCs. Every receptor here comes from a woman aged 25 to 45 in good health and CMV-seronegative.

As concerns this clone: The missing conserved phenylalanine or tryptophan at the end of this CDR3 makes a read error likely. V gene TRBV5-1 combines with J gene TRBJ1-1, with D possibly matching TRBD1 (6 bases). The ends were cut back, 4 bases at V and 3 bases at J, with 16 bases in the middle. CDR1 and CDR2 (germline): SGHRS, YFSETQ. The CDR3 extends over 15 amino acids. The CDR3 DNA follows: TGCGCCAGCAGCCCATCCCAGGGGTGGGACACTGAAGCTTTCTCT. Translation gives CASSPSQGWDTEAFS.

This sequence joins TRBV11-2 and TRBJ2-4; TRBD1 is a possible D gene (6 bases). Per germline, CDR1 SGHAT and CDR2 FQNNGV. Deletions cut 1 base from V and 1 base from J, with 17 bases between. The CDR3 covers 18 residues. DNA of the CDR3: TGTGCCAGCAGCTTAGTTCCCAGCCCAGGGGTCGCCAAAAACATTCAGTACTTC. This translates into CASSLVPSPGVAKNIQYF.

Only one count was recorded for this clone. One end of the junction is discordant with germline, which a read error may explain. The V gene is TRBV19, the J gene TRBJ2-7; 10 nucleotides align to TRBD2. The CDR3 loop spans 17 amino acids. Germline CDR1 reads LNHDA; CDR2 reads SQIVND (reference sequence). The CDR3: CASSPVSGRHSSYEQYF. CDR3 coding DNA: TGTGCCAGTAGTCCCGTTAGCGGGAGGCATAGCTCCTACGAACAGTACTTC.

CDR3 residues: CASSLIPGGAFEQYF. The CDR3 DNA follows: TGCGCCAGCAGCTTAATCCCCGGGGGGGCCTTCGAGCAGTACTTC. The gene calls are TRBV5-1 and TRBJ2-7, with TRBD2 matching over 8 bases. The trim removed 2 bases at V and 6 bases at J, leaving 10 bases unmatched. The CDR3 has 15 amino acids. From germline, CDR1 is SGHRS and CDR2 YFSETQ.

This sequence joins TRBV4-1 and TRBJ1-4; the match to TRBD1 covers 9 bases. The junction had 5 bases not matched to a gene; V was cut back by 2 bases and J by 10 bases. This CDR3 is built from 14 residues. The germline V gene encodes CDR1 MGHRA and CDR2 YSYEKL. The CDR3 nucleotides read TGCGCCAGCAGCCAATGGGACAGGGAACGAAAACTGTTTTTT. The encoded protein is CASSQWDRERKLFF.

The chain links TRBV6-1 to TRBJ2-1, with 7 bases matching TRBD2. The CDR3 is made up of 15 amino acids. Trimming took 3 bases from V and 5 from J; bases not matched to a gene: 7. Germline V gene sequence: CDR1 MNHNS, CDR2 SASEGT. The CDR3 loop is CASSDWGGVNNEQFF. The CDR3 nucleotides are TGTGCCAGCAGTGATTGGGGGGGAGTCAACAATGAGCAGTTCTTC.

The rearrangement joins TRBV7-2 to TRBJ2-5, with 8 bases matching TRBD2. The length of the CDR3 is 15 residues. Per the germline V gene, CDR1 is SGHTA and CDR2 is FQGNSA. The ends lost 1 base at V and 5 bases at J; junction bases unmatched: 6. DNA of the CDR3: TGTGCCAGCAGCTTAGTAAGCGGGAGTTGGGAGACCCAGTACTTC. Translated: CASSLVSGSWETQYF.

J is TRBJ2-1 and V is TRBV19, with 9 bases matching TRBD2. CDR3 length: 16 amino acids. Trimming cost V 0 bases and J 0 bases; bases outside gene matches: 0. Germline CDR1 is LNHDA and CDR2 is SQIVND (reference sequence). CDR3 DNA sequence: TGTGCCAGTAGTATAGATAGCGGGAGCTCCTACAATGAGCAGTTCTTC. Protein product: CASSIDSGSSYNEQFF.

The chain couples TRBV7-9 to TRBJ2-5; 8 nucleotides align to TRBD1. CDR3 length: 15 residues. The germline CDR1 and CDR2 sequences are SEHNR and FQNEAQ (reference sequence). Germline trimming cut 1 base from V and 0 bases from J; bases unmatched to any gene: 1. The CDR3 reads CASSLGDRYQETQYF. CDR3 DNA sequence: TGTGCCAGCAGCTTAGGGGACAGGTACCAAGAGACCCAGTACTTC.

The rearrangement joins TRBV7-8 to TRBJ2-2; TRBD2 might be the D (6 bases). The CDR3 runs to 15 residues. Deletions cut 0 bases from V and 3 bases from J, with 8 bases between. Germline lookup yields CDR1 SGHVS and CDR2 FQNEAQ. The CDR3 region is CASSLAGGDTGELFF. CDR3 nucleotides: TGTGCCAGCAGCTTAGCGGGCGGGGACACCGGGGAGCTGTTTTTT.

The V call is TRBV28, the J call TRBJ2-3; 7 bases match TRBD1. Germline loops: CDR1 MDHEN, CDR2 SYDVKM. With V trimmed by 0 bases and J by 5 bases, 8 bases remained unmatched. The CDR3 runs to 16 residues. The chain's CDR3 is CASSLWDRTEGDTQYF. The CDR3 nucleotides read TGTGCCAGCAGTTTATGGGACAGGACGGAAGGAGATACGCAGTATTTT.

This chain links TRBV5-1 with TRBJ2-7; TRBD2 is a possible D gene (5 bases). The CDR3 is 15 residues long. From germline, CDR1 is SGHRS and CDR2 YFSETQ. V lost 4 bases and J 2 bases, leaving 16 bases between the germline ends. CDR3 coding DNA: TGCGCCAGCAGCGGAGTTGGCCAGCGGACCTACGAGCAGTACTTC. It encodes CASSGVGQRTYEQYF.

This clone was observed a handful of times. The chain employs TRBV5-1 and TRBJ2-7; unclear D gene. V was clipped by 0 bases and J by 2 bases, with 12 bases between them. CDR3 length: 15 amino acids. Germline-derived CDR1 and CDR2 are SGHRS and YFSETQ. The CDR3 nucleotides read TGCGCCAGCAGCTTGGTTTTCGGTGAGGCCTACGAGCAGTACTTC. Translating it yields CASSLVFGEAYEQYF. Full variable domain (missing parts from reference TRBV5-1 and TRBJ2-7): KAGVTQTPRYLIKTRGQQVTLSCSPISGHRSVSWYQQTPGQGLQFLFEYFSETQRNKGNFPGRFSGRQFSNSRSEMNVSTLELGDSALYLCASSLVFGEAYEQYFGPGTRLTVT.

The genes are TRBV5-1 and TRBJ2-7; D possibly corresponds to TRBD1 (5 bases). Germline V gene lookup returns CDR1 SGHRS and CDR2 YFSETQ. The V end was cut by 4 bases, the J end by 3 bases, with 11 bases between. This CDR3 comprises 13 residues. The CDR3 loop is CASSAGNLYEQYF. CDR3 bases: TGCGCCAGCAGCGCAGGGAACCTCTACGAGCAGTACTTC.